What follows describes a single TCR beta chain. This record comes from a study of blood T cells in healthy people across ages. For the second PCR, which ran for 7 to 11 cycles, a sample-barcoded 5' primer and a J-beta primer mix were used. TCRdb fed the 5' RACE reads into MiXCR, producing one record per CDR3 protein. Here the sample spans 800,000 to 950,000 distinct CDR3 sequences, around 48% being singletons. Germline V gene sequence: CDR1 MNHEY, CDR2 SMNVEV (reference sequence). With 2 bases clipped from V and 5 bases from J, the junction kept 5 bases outside the gene matches. This CDR3 is built from 17 residues. Per individual sample, total RNA of at least 6 micrograms was extracted.

The sequence was obtained from a man aged 25-45 years in good health. Sequencing was done on a sample of blood. The genes are TRBV27 and TRBJ2-1, with 14 bases matching TRBD2. In DNA, the CDR3 is TGTGCCAGCAGTTTACCCGGGACTAGCGGGGGCCACAATGAGCAGTTCTTC. Residues: CASSLPGTSGGHNEQFF.